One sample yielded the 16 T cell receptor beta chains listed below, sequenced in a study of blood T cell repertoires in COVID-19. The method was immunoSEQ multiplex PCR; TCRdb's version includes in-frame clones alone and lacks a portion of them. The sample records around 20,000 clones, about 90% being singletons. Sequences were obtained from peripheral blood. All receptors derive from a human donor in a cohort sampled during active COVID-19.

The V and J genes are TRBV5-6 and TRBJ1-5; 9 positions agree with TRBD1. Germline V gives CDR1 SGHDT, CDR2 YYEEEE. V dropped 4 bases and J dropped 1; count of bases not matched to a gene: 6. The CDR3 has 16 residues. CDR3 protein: CASSTQGALSNQPQHF. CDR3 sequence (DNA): TGTGCCAGCAGCACACAGGGGGCTCTCAGCAATCAGCCCCAGCATTTT.

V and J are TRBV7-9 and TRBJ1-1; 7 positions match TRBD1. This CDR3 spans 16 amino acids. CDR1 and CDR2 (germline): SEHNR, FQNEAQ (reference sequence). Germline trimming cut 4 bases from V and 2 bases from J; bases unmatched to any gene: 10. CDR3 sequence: CASSYVWTGRNTEAFF. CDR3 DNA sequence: TGTGCCAGCAGCTATGTATGGACAGGCCGAAACACTGAAGCTTTCTTT.

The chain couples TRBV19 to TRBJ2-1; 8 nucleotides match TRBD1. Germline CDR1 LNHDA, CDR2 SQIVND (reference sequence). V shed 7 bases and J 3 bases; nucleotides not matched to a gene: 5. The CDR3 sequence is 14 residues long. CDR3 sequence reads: CASTPGQGYNEQFF. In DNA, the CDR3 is TGTGCCAGTACCCCTGGACAGGGCTACAATGAGCAGTTCTTC.

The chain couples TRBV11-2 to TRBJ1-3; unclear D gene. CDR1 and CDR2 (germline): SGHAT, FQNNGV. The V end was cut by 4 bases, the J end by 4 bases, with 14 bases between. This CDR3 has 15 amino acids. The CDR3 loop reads CASSSGILPGNTIYF. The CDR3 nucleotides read TGTGCCAGCAGCTCCGGGATCCTCCCGGGAAACACCATATATTTT.

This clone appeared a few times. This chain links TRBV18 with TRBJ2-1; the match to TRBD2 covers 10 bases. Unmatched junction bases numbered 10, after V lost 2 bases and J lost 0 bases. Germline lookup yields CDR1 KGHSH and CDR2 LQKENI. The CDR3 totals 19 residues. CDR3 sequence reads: CASSPLDRPSGSSYNEQFF. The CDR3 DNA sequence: TGTGCCAGCTCACCATTGGACAGACCTAGCGGGAGCTCCTACAATGAGCAGTTCTTC. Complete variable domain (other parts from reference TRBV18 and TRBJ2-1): NAGVMQNPRHLVRRRGQEARLRCSPMKGHSHVYWYRQLPEEGLKFMVYLQKENIIDESGMPKERFSAEFPKEGPSILRIQQVVRGDSAAYFCASSPLDRPSGSSYNEQFFGPGTRLTVL.

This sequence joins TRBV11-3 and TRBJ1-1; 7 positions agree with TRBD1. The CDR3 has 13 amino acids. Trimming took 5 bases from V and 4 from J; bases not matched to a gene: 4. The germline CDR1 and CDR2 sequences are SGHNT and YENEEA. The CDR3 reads CASSVTGVTEAFF. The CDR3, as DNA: TGTGCCAGCAGCGTCACAGGGGTCACTGAAGCTTTCTTT.

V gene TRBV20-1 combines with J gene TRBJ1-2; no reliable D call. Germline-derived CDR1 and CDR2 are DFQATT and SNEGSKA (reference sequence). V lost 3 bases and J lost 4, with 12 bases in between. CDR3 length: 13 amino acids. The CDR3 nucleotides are TGCAGTGCTAGTTTGCAGGCAGGCTATGGCTACACCTTC. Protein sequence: CSASLQAGYGYTF.

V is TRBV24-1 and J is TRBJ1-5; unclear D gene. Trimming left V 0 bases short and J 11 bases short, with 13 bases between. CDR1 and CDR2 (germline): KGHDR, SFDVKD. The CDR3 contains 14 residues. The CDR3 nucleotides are TGTGCCACCAGTGATTTGACCTCGGGTTGGGCCCAGCATTTT. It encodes CATSDLTSGWAQHF.

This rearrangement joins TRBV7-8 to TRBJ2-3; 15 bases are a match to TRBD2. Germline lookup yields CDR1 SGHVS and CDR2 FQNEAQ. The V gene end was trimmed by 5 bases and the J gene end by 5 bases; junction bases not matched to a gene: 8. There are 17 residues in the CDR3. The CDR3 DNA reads TGTGCCAGCAGCCGAGTAGGGACTAGCGGGGGGCGAGATACGCAGTATTTT. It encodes CASSRVGTSGGRDTQYF.

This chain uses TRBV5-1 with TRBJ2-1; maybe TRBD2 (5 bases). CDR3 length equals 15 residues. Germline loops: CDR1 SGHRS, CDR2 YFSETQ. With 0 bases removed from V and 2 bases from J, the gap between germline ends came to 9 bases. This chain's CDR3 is CASSLVAGAYNEQFF. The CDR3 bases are TGCGCCAGCAGCTTGGTGGCGGGCGCCTACAATGAGCAGTTCTTC.

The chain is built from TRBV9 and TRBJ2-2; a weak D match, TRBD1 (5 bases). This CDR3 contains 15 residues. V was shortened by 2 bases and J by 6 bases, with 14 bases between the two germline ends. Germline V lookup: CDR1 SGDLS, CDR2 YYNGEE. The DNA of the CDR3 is TGTGCCAGCAGCGTTGGGGCAATTTCCTCCGGGGAGCTGTTTTTT. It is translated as CASSVGAISSGELFF.

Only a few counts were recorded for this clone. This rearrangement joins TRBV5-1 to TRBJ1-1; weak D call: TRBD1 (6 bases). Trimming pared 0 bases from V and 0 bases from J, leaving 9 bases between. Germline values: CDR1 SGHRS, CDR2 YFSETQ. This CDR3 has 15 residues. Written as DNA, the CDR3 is TGCGCCAGCAGCTTGGCAGGGACACTGAACACTGAAGCTTTCTTT. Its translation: CASSLAGTLNTEAFF.

The CDR3 DNA reads TGTGCCAGCTCGCAGGACATCACTAGCACAGATACGCAGTATTTT. It encodes CASSQDITSTDTQYF. This chain joins TRBV18 and TRBJ2-3; D perhaps matches TRBD1 (5 bases). The length of the CDR3 is 15 residues. With 6 bases removed from V and 0 bases from J, the gap between germline ends came to 13 bases. Germline V gene lookup returns CDR1 KGHSH and CDR2 LQKENI.

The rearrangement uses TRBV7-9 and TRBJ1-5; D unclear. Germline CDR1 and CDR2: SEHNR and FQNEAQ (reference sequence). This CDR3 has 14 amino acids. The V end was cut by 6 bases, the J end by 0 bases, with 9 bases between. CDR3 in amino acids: CASSKSNSNQPQHF. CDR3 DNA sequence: TGTGCCAGCAGTAAGAGTAATAGCAATCAGCCCCAGCATTTT.

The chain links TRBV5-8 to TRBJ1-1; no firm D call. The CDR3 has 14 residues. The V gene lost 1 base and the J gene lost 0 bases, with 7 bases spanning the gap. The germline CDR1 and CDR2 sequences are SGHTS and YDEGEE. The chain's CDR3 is CASSLHKLNTEAFF. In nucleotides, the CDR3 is TGTGCCAGCAGCTTGCACAAATTGAACACTGAAGCTTTCTTT.

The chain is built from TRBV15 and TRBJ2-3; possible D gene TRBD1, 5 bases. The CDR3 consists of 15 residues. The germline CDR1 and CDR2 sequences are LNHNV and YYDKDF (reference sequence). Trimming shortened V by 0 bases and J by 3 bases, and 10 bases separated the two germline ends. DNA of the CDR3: TGTGCCACCAGCAGAGAGATACCAGGGACAGATACGCAGTATTTT. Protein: CATSREIPGTDTQYF.